The 21 T cell receptor beta chains listed next were all sequenced from one sample in a study of CD8 T cells in Susac syndrome. Random hexamers were used to reverse transcribe an amount of roughly 0.45 to 1 ug RNA. From the immunoSEQ multiplex PCR reads, TCRdb called clonotypes with MiXCR, one entry per CDR3 protein. The sample records around 150,000 distinct CDR3 sequences, 85% to 95% being singletons. Sequencing was carried out using CD8+ T cells from PBMCs. These receptors all stem from a human donor with Susac syndrome.

The genes are TRBV19 and TRBJ1-2, with D unclear. CDR3 length: 12 amino acids. Germline values: CDR1 LNHDA, CDR2 SQIVND (reference sequence). Trimming pared 3 bases from V and 5 bases from J, leaving 7 bases between. The CDR3 sequence: CASSIGQYGYTF. The DNA of the CDR3 is TGTGCCAGTAGTATCGGGCAGTATGGCTACACCTTC. The entire variable domain, with the rest obtained from reference TRBV19 and TRBJ1-2, is as follows: DGGITQSPKYLFRKEGQNVTLSCEQNLNHDAMYWYRQDPGQGLRLIYYSQIVNDFQKGDIAEGYSVSREKKESFPLTVTSAQKNPTAFYLCASSIGQYGYTFGSGTRLTVV.

V usage is TRBV19 and J usage is TRBJ1-5; D ambiguous. V was shortened by 6 bases and J by 0 bases, with 6 bases between the two germline ends. CDR1 is LNHDA and CDR2 is SQIVND in the germline V gene (reference sequence). The CDR3 covers 13 residues. Here the CDR3 DNA reads TGTGCCAGTAGACCCCCTAGCAATCAGCCCCAGCATTTT. Its protein is CASRPPSNQPQHF.

V is TRBV27 and J is TRBJ2-7; D is uncertain. V lost 7 bases, J lost 2 bases, and 12 bases lay in between. CDR3 size: 13 residues. The germline V gene has CDR1 MNHEY and CDR2 SMNVEV (reference sequence). Here the CDR3 reads CASIDDATYEQYF. In DNA form, the CDR3 reads TGTGCCAGCATTGATGACGCGACCTACGAGCAGTACTTC.

The chain uses TRBV30 and TRBJ1-2, with a weak D call TRBD1 (5 bases). V was pared by 8 bases and J by 6 bases, with 16 bases between. CDR1 and CDR2 from the germline V gene are GTSNPN and SVGIG (reference sequence). The CDR3 sequence is 12 residues long. CDR3 bases: TGTGCCAGCGCCGGGACTGAGCATGGCTACACCTTC. Protein sequence: CASAGTEHGYTF.

The chain has TRBV20-1 and TRBJ2-5; 7 bases agree with TRBD1. Germline V gives CDR1 DFQATT, CDR2 SNEGSKA (reference sequence). The CDR3 runs to 13 residues. V lost 4 bases to trimming and J lost 4 bases; unmatched junction nucleotides: 6. The CDR3 sequence is CSATQGVRETQYF. The CDR3 region has the DNA TGCAGTGCTACGCAGGGGGTCCGAGAGACCCAGTACTTC.

The V call is TRBV10-3, the J call TRBJ1-1; the match to TRBD1 covers 11 bases. The CDR3 contains 15 residues. CDR1 and CDR2 (germline): ENHRY, SYGVKD. The V and J ends lost 5 bases and 4 bases, in that order; junction bases with no gene match: 6. The CDR3 DNA reads as TGTGCCATCAGTCCTACCGGGACAGGGGGCACTGAAGCTTTCTTT. It encodes CAISPTGTGGTEAFF.

This clonotype was detected once. The V call is TRBV30, the J call TRBJ1-1; the D gene is possibly TRBD1 (6 bases). The CDR3 is 15 residues long. CDR1 and CDR2 from the germline V gene are GTSNPN and SVGIG (reference sequence). V lost 4 bases and J 1 base, leaving 16 bases between the germline ends. This CDR3 is CAWTPGESGNTEAFF. In DNA form, the CDR3 reads TGTGCCTGGACTCCAGGGGAGTCAGGGAACACTGAAGCTTTCTTT.

The chain recombines TRBV6-5 with TRBJ1-5; the match to TRBD1 covers 7 bases. J gave up 5 bases and V 7 bases, and 5 bases lay outside the gene matches. The CDR3 sequence is 13 residues long. Germline V gives CDR1 MNHEY, CDR2 SVGAGI. The CDR3 sequence is CASTQGEDQPQHF. The CDR3 DNA reads as TGTGCCAGCACCCAGGGGGAAGATCAGCCCCAGCATTTT.

The V and J genes are TRBV5-4 and TRBJ2-1, with TRBD2 identical over 8 bases. From germline, CDR1 is SGHNT and CDR2 YYREEE (reference sequence). Germline trimming cut 3 bases from V and 1 base from J; bases unmatched to any gene: 3. This CDR3 is 15 amino acids long. The CDR3 DNA reads as TGTGCCAGCAGCTCGGTAGCGGGATCCTACAATGAGCAGTTCTTC. Residues: CASSSVAGSYNEQFF.

The genes are TRBV21-1 and TRBJ2-1; TRBD2, the D gene given by the table, was not confirmed from the DNA. TRBV21-1 has pseudogene status. This CDR3 has 8 amino acids. CDR3 DNA sequence: TGTGCCAGCAGCAAAGGGAGGTTC. Translating it yields CASSKGRF.

DNA of the CDR3: TGTGCCACTCTGGCAGGGGGTGAGCAGTTCTTC. Amino acids: CATLAGGEQFF. The chain recombines TRBV27 with TRBJ2-1; TRBD1 aligns across 7 bases. Germline V CDR1 and CDR2: MNHEY, SMNVEV (reference sequence). V dropped 10 bases and J dropped 9; count of bases not matched to a gene: 6. The CDR3 consists of 11 residues.

The chain employs TRBV2 and TRBJ2-1, with 7 bases aligning to TRBD2. Unmatched junction bases numbered 6, after V lost 6 bases and J lost 10 bases. Germline-derived CDR1 and CDR2 are SNHLY and FYNNEI. This CDR3 region has 12 residues. The CDR3 sequence: CASREGTKEQFF. DNA of the CDR3: TGTGCCAGCAGGGAGGGGACTAAAGAGCAGTTCTTC.

The chain employs TRBV12-3 or TRBV12-4 and TRBJ2-5; 7 bases agree with TRBD1. The CDR3 is made up of 17 amino acids. J gave up 2 bases and V 2 bases, and 11 bases lay outside the gene matches. DNA for the CDR3: TGTGCCAGCAGTTTACTGCGACAGACAGGGAATCAAGAGACCCAGTACTTC. As protein: CASSLLRQTGNQETQYF.

The chain carries TRBV5-4 and TRBJ2-3; 9 bases fit TRBD2. This CDR3 spans 17 amino acids. The ends lost 1 base at V and 5 bases at J; junction bases unmatched: 11. CDR1 and CDR2 from the germline V gene are SGHNT and YYREEE (reference sequence). CDR3 nucleotide sequence: TGTGCCAGCAGCTTGAGTGAAGGCGGGAGGGCCGTAGATACGCAGTATTTT. Protein: CASSLSEGGRAVDTQYF. The whole variable domain, remainder taken from reference TRBV5-4 and TRBJ2-3, is ETGVTQSPTHLIKTRGQQVTLRCSSQSGHNTVSWYQQALGQGPQFIFQYYREEENGRGNFPPRFSGLQFPNYSSELNVNALELDDSALYLCASSLSEGGRAVDTQYFGPGTRLTVL.

The chain has TRBV4-1 and TRBJ2-7; 8 bases line up with TRBD2. Germline V gene sequence: CDR1 MGHRA, CDR2 YSYEKL. The CDR3 has 15 amino acids. Losses at the gene ends were 3 bases for V and 2 bases for J; bases not matched to a gene: 6. CDR3 sequence reads: CASSHLGGGTYEQYF. CDR3 sequence (DNA): TGCGCCAGCAGCCATCTCGGCGGGGGGACCTACGAGCAGTACTTC.

V usage is TRBV24-1 and J usage is TRBJ2-7, with 8 bases fitting TRBD1. The junction had 4 bases not matched to a gene; V was cut back by 9 bases and J by 4 bases. The length of the CDR3 is 12 residues. Per the germline V gene, CDR1 is KGHDR and CDR2 is SFDVKD. Here the CDR3 reads CATGDRYYEQYF. The CDR3 DNA sequence: TGTGCCACCGGGGACAGGTATTACGAGCAGTACTTC.

The chain's CDR3 is CASSPPAGLAYYEQYF. In DNA form, the CDR3 reads TGTGCCAGCTCACCACCGGCGGGACTAGCCTACTACGAGCAGTACTTC. The chain carries TRBV18 and TRBJ2-7; 9 nucleotides agree with TRBD2. The CDR3 is 16 amino acids. Trimming at V came to 0 bases and at J to 3 bases, leaving 6 bases not matched to a gene. Germline V lookup: CDR1 KGHSH, CDR2 LQKENI.

This chain joins TRBV29-1 and TRBJ2-7; D might be TRBD1 or TRBD2, each matching 5 bases. The CDR3 extends over 13 amino acids. Trimming stripped 3 bases from V and 2 bases from J, with 11 bases between. CDR1 SQVTM and CDR2 ANQGSEA come from the germline V gene. DNA of the CDR3: TGCAGCGTTGATGGGGACGGCACCTACGAGCAGTACTTC. This codes for CSVDGDGTYEQYF.

V usage is TRBV18 and J usage is TRBJ1-1, with TRBD1 identical over 11 bases. Germline V gene data show CDR1 as KGHSH and CDR2 as LQKENI. This CDR3 region has 15 residues. V trimming: 6 bases; J trimming: 7 bases; junction bases outside the gene matches: 10. The CDR3 reads CASSQSGTGGFEAFF. DNA for the CDR3: TGTGCCAGCTCGCAATCTGGGACAGGGGGTTTTGAAGCTTTCTTT. Drawing the rest from reference TRBV18 and TRBJ1-1, the complete variable domain is NAGVMQNPRHLVRRRGQEARLRCSPMKGHSHVYWYRQLPEEGLKFMVYLQKENIIDESGMPKERFSAEFPKEGPSILRIQQVVRGDSAAYFCASSQSGTGGFEAFFGQGTRLTVV.

The chain carries TRBV7-8 and TRBJ1-4; D is possibly TRBD1 (6 bases). V was trimmed by 2 bases and J by 6 bases, leaving 16 bases between them. Germline assignment: CDR1 SGHVS and CDR2 FQNEAQ. The length of the CDR3 is 16 residues. The CDR3 sequence: CASSLRLRDTYEKLFF. The CDR3 nucleotides read TGTGCCAGCAGCTTACGGCTCAGGGACACTTATGAAAAACTGTTTTTT.

This chain joins TRBV19 and TRBJ1-1; D gene uncertain. The germline V and J ends were trimmed by 7 bases and 0 bases, with 9 bases remaining between them. The CDR3 totals 13 residues. CDR1 is LNHDA, CDR2 SQIVND, per germline (reference sequence). In DNA, the CDR3 is TGTGCCAGTAAAGGACCCCTGAACACTGAAGCTTTCTTT. It encodes CASKGPLNTEAFF. The variable domain in full, completed from reference TRBV19 and TRBJ1-1, reads DGGITQSPKYLFRKEGQNVTLSCEQNLNHDAMYWYRQDPGQGLRLIYYSQIVNDFQKGDIAEGYSVSREKKESFPLTVTSAQKNPTAFYLCASKGPLNTEAFFGQGTRLTVV.